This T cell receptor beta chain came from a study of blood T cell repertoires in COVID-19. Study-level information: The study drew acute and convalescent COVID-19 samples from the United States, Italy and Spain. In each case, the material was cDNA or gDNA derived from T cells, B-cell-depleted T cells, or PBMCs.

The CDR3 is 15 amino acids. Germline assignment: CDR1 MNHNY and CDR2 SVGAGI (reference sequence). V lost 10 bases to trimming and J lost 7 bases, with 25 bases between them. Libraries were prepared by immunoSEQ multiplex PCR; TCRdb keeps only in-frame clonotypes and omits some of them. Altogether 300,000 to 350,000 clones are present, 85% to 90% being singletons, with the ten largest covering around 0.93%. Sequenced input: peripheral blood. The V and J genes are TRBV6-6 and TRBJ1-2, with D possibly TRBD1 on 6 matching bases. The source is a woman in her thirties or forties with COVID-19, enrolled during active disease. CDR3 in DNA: TGTGCCACCCAGATCTCTCCGGGACAACGTATTGGCTACACCTTC. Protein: CATQISPGQRIGYTF.